This T cell receptor beta chain was retrieved from a study of cytomegalovirus exposure and HLA in healthy donors. Looking at the study overall: The roughly 130 validation repertoires, a later analysis reported, used the same platform as the 700 or so repertoires from the first cohort. Study-level points and caveats: There were a few CMV-associated chains whose specificity for CMV antigens was confirmed in vitro.

From the 120-subject validation cohort, which was separate from the approximately 670-subject first cohort, the donors were drawn. Trimming at V came to 5 bases and at J to 1 base, leaving 6 bases not matched to a gene. The CDR3 has 15 residues. Germline-derived CDR1 and CDR2 are MNHEY and SVGAGI. For this clone: Its antigen is not identified.

TCRdb keeps only in-frame clones here, not all; method: immunoSEQ multiplex PCR. The sample consists of fewer than 85,000 clones, approximately 90% of them appearing once. This TCR was sampled from a woman in her late teens or twenties in good health and CMV-seropositive. Sequencing was done on a sample of PBMCs. This chain connects TRBV6-5 to TRBJ2-7; TRBD2 matches at 9 bases. CDR3 nucleotide sequence: TGTGCCAGCAGTCCGACTAGCGGCTCGTCCTACGAGCAGTACTTC. It codes for CASSPTSGSSYEQYF.